The sequence of this T cell receptor beta chain was determined in a study of cytomegalovirus exposure and HLA in healthy donors. Regarding this clone: As yet, its antigen is unknown.

The study ran its PCR with 60 Vbeta and 13 Jbeta primers. Produced via immunoSEQ multiplex PCR; TCRdb's table is partial and in-frame only. The profile covers more than 95,000 clones, with about four fifths appearing a single time and 3.9% taken by the ten largest. General study points: The study listed roughly 160 cytomegalovirus-associated TCR beta chains.

There are 14 residues in the CDR3. V lost 7 bases and J lost 5; bases outside the gene matches: 9. Germline V gives CDR1 SNHLY, CDR2 FYNNEI. This clonotype originated in a woman in her 30s in good health and CMV-seronegative. The V and J genes are TRBV2 and TRBJ2-7; 9 nucleotides match TRBD2. Specimen: PBMCs. CDR3 DNA sequence: TGTGCCAGCATGCCTCTAGCGGGAACCAACGAGCAGTACTTC. Translating gives CASMPLAGTNEQYF. The full variable domain, its missing parts supplied by reference TRBV2 and TRBJ2-7, is EPEVTQTPSHQVTQMGQEVILRCVPISNHLYFYWYRQILGQKVEFLVSFYNNEISEKSEIFDDQFSVERPDGSNFTLKIRSTKLEDSAMYFCASMPLAGTNEQYFGPGTRLTVT.